This TCR beta chain is drawn from a study of T cells after yellow fever vaccination. Overall study findings and caveats: Contamination of FACS-sorted repertoires by abundant clonotypes from the bulk population could occur. The study found a weaker secondary response that peaked faster, day 5 versus 15. After the booster, over 95% of CD4 and approximately 90% of CD8 primary-response clones were re-detected.

The J segment lost 4 bases and the V segment lost 6 bases, leaving 11 bases of the junction unmatched. CDR1 is DFQATT and CDR2 is SNEGSKA in the germline V gene (reference sequence). The CDR3 has 14 residues. MiXCR, applied by TCRdb to the 5' RACE reads, yields one record per CDR3 protein. The table lists 100,000 to 150,000 distinct CDR3 sequences, about 8.4% of them singletons. With regard to this clonotype: Its specificity is not known.

This TCR derives from a man aged 18 to 30 who received the YFV17D yellow fever vaccine. Material: CD8+ T cells sorted from PBMCs, obtained on the day of the yellow fever booster vaccination. The chain combines TRBV20-1 with TRBJ1-1, with 7 bases that match TRBD1. The CDR3 bases are TGCAGTGCCCGGACAGGAGAGAAGGTCACTGAAGCTTTCTTT. Encoded protein: CSARTGEKVTEAFF.